The following is a T cell receptor beta chain sequence with its context. Its specificity is unknown. Via MiXCR, TCRdb re-called the reads, giving one row per CDR3 protein. Here the sample spans 370,000 or so distinct CDR3 sequences, roughly a third being singletons. This sample was taken from a study of T cell repertoires in cytomegalovirus infection. Study-wide background: Researchers turned to recently identified HLA-C-restricted CMV epitopes as well as well-studied HLA-B-restricted ones. Indications came from public TCR beta signatures; they pointed to CMV infection and to a matching HLA type.

V lost 0 bases and J 5 bases, leaving 11 bases between the germline ends. The CDR3 spans 14 residues. Germline lookup yields CDR1 DFQATT and CDR2 SNEGSKA (reference sequence). This receptor was identified in a human donor in good health (CMV status not recorded). Some clones in this sample may be carry-over from other donors' samples. The genes are TRBV20-1 and TRBJ2-1; D remains unclear. The sequenced sample was cultured PBMCs, obtained from culture after CMV antigen stimulation. This CDR3 reads CSARDAGAHNEQFF. Here the CDR3 DNA reads TGCAGTGCTAGAGATGCAGGAGCGCACAATGAGCAGTTCTTC.